The rows below give T cell receptor beta chains drawn from one sample of a study of identical twins. TCRdb itself ran the 5' RACE reads through MiXCR, one entry per CDR3 protein. This table holds under 300,000 distinct CDR3 sequences, over 12% found once. The sequencing input was memory (CD45RO+) T cells sorted from blood. The receptor source for this set is a woman between 18 and 30 years old in good health. Each CDR3 is given with its conserved first and last residue. A D gene is named only where the DNA matches it firmly. Only some rows state a clone size, as once, few, many or a class for expanded clones.

.	.	TRBJ2-1	TRBV15	TGTGCCACCAGCAGAGGAATGGGACCAAAAAACTCCTACAATGAGCAGTTCTTC	CATSRGMGPKNSYNEQFF
.	few	TRBJ2-2	TRBV20-1	TGCAGTGCTAGAGGGTTGGGCGGATCCGGGGAGCTGTTTTTT	CSARGLGGSGELFF
.	.	TRBJ1-1	TRBV3-1	TGTGCCAGCAGCCAAGAGTCGCGGAACACTGAAGCTTTCTTT	CASSQESRNTEAFF
TRBD1	many	TRBJ2-1	TRBV9	TGTGCCAGCACCCGGACAGGGGGTGAGCAGTTCTTC	CASTRTGGEQFF
TRBD2	few	TRBJ2-3	TRBV4-3	TGCGCCAGCAGCCAAGATCCGGGACTAGAGACCACAGATACGCAGTATTTT	CASSQDPGLETTDTQYF
.	few	TRBJ2-1	TRBV28	TGTGCCAGCAGCCCATACGGGACCAGAGGTGAGCAGTTCTTC	CASSPYGTRGEQFF
.	.	TRBJ2-3	TRBV7-9	TGTGCCAGCAGCCCTCGAACGGGACTCAGATACACAGATACGCAGTATTTT	CASSPRTGLRYTDTQYF
.	many	TRBJ1-3	TRBV7-9	TGTGCCAGCAGCTTAGAGCATAGGACCATATATTTT	CASSLEHRTIYF
.	.	TRBJ2-7	TRBV27	TGTGCCAGCAGACAAGACGGACGATCCTACGAGCAGTACTTC	CASRQDGRSYEQYF
.	.	TRBJ2-7	TRBV5-1	TGCGCCAGCAGCTGGCAGCAGGGGATGGCCCTGGAGCAGTACTTC	CASSWQQGMALEQYF
TRBD1	many	TRBJ2-7	TRBV10-3	TGTGCCATCAGTGAGCCAGGACAGGGTATCGACGAGCAGTACTTC	CAISEPGQGIDEQYF
.	.	TRBJ2-5	TRBV3-1	TGTGCCAGCAGCCAACCTCAAGCGGAGGTGGAGACCCAGTACTTC	CASSQPQAEVETQYF
TRBD1	many	TRBJ1-1	TRBV5-5	TGTGCCAGCAGCCGGCCCATTGCTCAGGGGGCCTCGGCTTTCTTT	CASSRPIAQGASAFF
.	.	TRBJ2-1	TRBV9	TGTGCCAGCAGCGTAGTTAGTCAAGCGAGGCTCAATGAGCAGTTCTTC	CASSVVSQARLNEQFF
.	.	TRBJ1-3	TRBV18	TGTGCCAGCTCACAAACCGACAGTTCTGGAAACACCATATATTTT	CASSQTDSSGNTIYF
.	.	TRBJ2-2	TRBV7-6	TGTGCCAGCAGTTACTCCGGGAGTTCGGTCACCGGGGAGCTGTTTTTT	CASSYSGSSVTGELFF
.	many	TRBJ2-5	TRBV5-1	TGCGCCAGCAGCGGTAGGGGGGTGACTCAAGAGACCCAGTACTTC	CASSGRGVTQETQYF
TRBD1	.	TRBJ1-4	TRBV2	TGTGCCAGCAGCGAACGGACAGGCCGTGAAAAACTGTTTTTT	CASSERTGREKLFF
TRBD2	.	TRBJ2-5	TRBV5-1	TGCGCCAGCAGCTTGGCCGGGCTAGCGGGGGACCTCCAAGAGACCCAGTACTTC	CASSLAGLAGDLQETQYF
.	few	TRBJ1-2	TRBV20-1	TGCAGTGCGAACGACATTGGCTACACCTTC	CSANDIGYTF
TRBD2	few	TRBJ2-1	TRBV14	TGTGCCAGCAGCCAAGATGGGACTAGCGGGATCCATGAGCAGTTCTTC	CASSQDGTSGIHEQFF
.	.	TRBJ2-5	TRBV20-1	TGCAGTGCTCATAGCGGCCTCGCCTTAGGGACCCAGTACTTC	CSAHSGLALGTQYF
.	few	TRBJ1-6	TRBV28	TGTGCCAGCAGTTTGACAGCTAATTATAATTCACCCCTCCACTTT	CASSLTANYNSPLHF
TRBD2	.	TRBJ2-1	TRBV6-2/TRBV6-3	TGTGCCAGCAGTTCCCCCCTACCGGGAGGGCCCAATGAGCAGTTCTTC	CASSSPLPGGPNEQFF
TRBD1	many	TRBJ2-1	TRBV27	TGTGCCAGCAGTTTAGAAGGGGACAGGGACGTCGAGCAGTTCTTC	CASSLEGDRDVEQFF